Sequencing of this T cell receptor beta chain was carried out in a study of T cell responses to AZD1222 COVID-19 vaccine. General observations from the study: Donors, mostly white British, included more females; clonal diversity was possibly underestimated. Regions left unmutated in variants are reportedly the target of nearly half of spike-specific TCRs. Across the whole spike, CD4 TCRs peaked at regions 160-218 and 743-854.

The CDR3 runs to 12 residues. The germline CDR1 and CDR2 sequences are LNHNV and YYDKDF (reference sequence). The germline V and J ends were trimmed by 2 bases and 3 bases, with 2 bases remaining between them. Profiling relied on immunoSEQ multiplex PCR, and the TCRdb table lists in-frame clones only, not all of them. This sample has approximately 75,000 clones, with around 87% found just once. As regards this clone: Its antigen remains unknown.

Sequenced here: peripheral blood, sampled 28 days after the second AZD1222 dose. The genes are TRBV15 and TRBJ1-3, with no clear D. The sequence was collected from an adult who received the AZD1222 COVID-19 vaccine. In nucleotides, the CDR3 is TGTGCCACCAGCAGAAGTGGAAACACCATATATTTT. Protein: CATSRSGNTIYF.